This T cell receptor (beta chain) is from a study of control samples from healthy donors and cancer patients. The germline CDR1 and CDR2 sequences are KGHSH and LQKENI. V lost 3 bases to trimming and J lost 7 bases, with 14 bases between them. The CDR3 loop spans 14 amino acids. Repertoires were generated with immunoSEQ multiplex PCR, while TCRdb's copy carries only in-frame clones and drops some. Here the sample spans about 250,000 clones, approximately 80% being singletons. This clone was seen more than once but under ten times. The receptor's source is a woman aged 55-70 years with lung cancer. The V gene is TRBV18, the J gene TRBJ2-3; D unresolved. Sample: PBMCs. Here the CDR3 reads CASSPPSSKNTQYF. The DNA of the CDR3 is TGTGCCAGCTCACCTCCAAGTTCAAAGAATACGCAGTATTTT.